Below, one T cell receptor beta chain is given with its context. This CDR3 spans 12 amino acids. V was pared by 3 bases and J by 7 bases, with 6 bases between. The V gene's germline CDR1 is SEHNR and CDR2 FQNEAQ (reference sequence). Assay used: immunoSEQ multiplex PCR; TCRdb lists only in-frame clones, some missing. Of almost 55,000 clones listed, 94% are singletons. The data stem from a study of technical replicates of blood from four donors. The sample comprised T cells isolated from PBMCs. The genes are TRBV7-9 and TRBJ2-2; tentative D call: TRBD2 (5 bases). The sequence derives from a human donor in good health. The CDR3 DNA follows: TGTGCCAGCAGCTTTGAGGGCGGGGAGCTGTTTTTT. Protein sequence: CASSFEGGELFF.